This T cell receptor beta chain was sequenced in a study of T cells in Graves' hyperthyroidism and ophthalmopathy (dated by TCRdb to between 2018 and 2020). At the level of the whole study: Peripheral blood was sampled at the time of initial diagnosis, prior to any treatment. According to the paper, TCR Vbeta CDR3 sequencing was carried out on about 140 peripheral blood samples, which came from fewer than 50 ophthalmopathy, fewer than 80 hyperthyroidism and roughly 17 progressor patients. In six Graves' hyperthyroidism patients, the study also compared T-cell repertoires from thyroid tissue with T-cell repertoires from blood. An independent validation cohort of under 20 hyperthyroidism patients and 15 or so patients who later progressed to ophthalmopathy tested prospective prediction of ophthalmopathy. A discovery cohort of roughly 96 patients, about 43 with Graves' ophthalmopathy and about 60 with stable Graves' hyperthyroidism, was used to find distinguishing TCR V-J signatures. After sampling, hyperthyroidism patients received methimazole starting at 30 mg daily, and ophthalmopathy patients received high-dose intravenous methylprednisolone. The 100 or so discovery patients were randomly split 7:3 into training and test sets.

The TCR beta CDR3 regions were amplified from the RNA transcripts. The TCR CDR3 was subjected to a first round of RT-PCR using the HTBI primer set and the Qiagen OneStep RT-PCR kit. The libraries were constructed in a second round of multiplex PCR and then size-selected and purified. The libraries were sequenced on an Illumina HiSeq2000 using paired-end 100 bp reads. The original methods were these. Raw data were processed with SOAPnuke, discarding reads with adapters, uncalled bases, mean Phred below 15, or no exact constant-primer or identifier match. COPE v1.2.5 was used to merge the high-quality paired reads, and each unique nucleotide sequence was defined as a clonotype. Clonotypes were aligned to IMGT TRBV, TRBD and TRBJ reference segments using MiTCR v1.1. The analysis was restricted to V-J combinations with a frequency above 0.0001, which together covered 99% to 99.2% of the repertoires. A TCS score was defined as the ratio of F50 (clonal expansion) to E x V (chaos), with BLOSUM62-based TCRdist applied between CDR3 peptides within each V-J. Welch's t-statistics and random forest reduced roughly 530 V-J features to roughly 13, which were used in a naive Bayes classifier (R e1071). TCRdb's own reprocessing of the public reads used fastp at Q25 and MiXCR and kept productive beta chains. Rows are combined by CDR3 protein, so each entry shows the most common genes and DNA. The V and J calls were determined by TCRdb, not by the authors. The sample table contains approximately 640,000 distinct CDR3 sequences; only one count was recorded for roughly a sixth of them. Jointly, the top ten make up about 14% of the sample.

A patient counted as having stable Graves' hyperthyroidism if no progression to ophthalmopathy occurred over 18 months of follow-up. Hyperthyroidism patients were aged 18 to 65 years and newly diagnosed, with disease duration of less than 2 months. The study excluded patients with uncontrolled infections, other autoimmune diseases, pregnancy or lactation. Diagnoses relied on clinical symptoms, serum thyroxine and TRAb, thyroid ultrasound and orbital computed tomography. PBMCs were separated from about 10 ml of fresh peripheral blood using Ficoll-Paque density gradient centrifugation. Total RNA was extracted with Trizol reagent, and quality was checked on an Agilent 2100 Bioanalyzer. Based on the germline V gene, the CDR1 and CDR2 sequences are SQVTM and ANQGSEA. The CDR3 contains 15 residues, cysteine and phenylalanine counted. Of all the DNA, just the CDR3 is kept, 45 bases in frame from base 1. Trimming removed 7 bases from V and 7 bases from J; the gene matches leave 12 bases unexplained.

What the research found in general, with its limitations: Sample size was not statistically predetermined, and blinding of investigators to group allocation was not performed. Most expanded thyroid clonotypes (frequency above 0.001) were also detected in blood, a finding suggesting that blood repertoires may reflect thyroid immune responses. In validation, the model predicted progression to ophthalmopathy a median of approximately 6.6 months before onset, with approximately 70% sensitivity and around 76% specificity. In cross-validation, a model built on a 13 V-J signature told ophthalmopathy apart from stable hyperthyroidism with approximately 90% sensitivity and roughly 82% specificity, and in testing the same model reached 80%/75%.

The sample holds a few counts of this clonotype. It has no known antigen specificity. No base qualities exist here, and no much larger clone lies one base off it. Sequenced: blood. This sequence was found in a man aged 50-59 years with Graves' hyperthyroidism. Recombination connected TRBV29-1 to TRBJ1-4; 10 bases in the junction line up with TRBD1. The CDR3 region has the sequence CSARQGAGVGEKLFF. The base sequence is TGCAGCGCTCGACAGGGGGCTGGGGTTGGTGAAAAACTGTTTTTT.